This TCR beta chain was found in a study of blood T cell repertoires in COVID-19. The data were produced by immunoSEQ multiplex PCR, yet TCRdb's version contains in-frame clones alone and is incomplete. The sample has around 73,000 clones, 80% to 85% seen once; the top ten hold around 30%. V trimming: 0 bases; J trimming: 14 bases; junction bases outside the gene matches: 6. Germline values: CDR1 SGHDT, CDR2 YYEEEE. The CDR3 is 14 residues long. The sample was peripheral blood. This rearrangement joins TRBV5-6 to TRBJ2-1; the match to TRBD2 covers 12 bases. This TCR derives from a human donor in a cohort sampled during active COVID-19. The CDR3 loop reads CASSLALAGGLEFF. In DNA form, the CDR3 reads TGTGCCAGCAGCTTGGCCCTAGCGGGGGGGTTAGAGTTCTTC.